This TCR beta chain was identified during a study of cytomegalovirus exposure and HLA in healthy donors. The PCR was carried out with 60 Vbeta primers and 13 Jbeta primers. Repertoires were generated with immunoSEQ multiplex PCR, while TCRdb's copy carries only in-frame clones and drops some. The sample carries nearly 110,000 clones, 70% to 85% recorded once. About this clone: The antigen remains unidentified.

Findings of the study overall: TCR beta V- and J-gene trimming, according to a later analysis, was linked to a missense DCLRE1C variant. A previous analysis found most TCR beta V segments productive roughly 87% or roughly 30% of the time. It was reported in a later analysis that an Asian-associated ancestry cluster showed fewer N-insertions than the approximately 670-donor mean. CMV serostatus was the sole immune exposure information available.

This CDR3 spans 14 amino acids. The J segment lost 6 bases and the V segment lost 0 bases, leaving 3 bases of the junction unmatched. Looked up from germline, CDR1 is SGHNT and CDR2 is YYREEE (reference sequence). Sample: PBMCs. This sequence joins TRBV5-4 and TRBJ2-3; 8 bases align to TRBD1. This clonotype was obtained from a male donor in good health and CMV-seronegative. CDR3 sequence (DNA): TGTGCCAGCAGCTTGGTGGACAGGGTGGATACGCAGTATTTT. It encodes CASSLVDRVDTQYF.